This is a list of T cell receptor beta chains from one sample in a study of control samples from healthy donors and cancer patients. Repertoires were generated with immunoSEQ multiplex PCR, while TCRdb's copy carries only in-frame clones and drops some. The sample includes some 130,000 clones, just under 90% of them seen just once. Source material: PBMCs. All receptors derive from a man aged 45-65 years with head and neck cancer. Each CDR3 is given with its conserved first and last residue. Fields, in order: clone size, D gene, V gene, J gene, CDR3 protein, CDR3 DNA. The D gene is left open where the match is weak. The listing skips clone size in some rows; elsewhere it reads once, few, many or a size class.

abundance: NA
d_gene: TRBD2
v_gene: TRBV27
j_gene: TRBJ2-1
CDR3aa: CASSFIAGGHNEQFF
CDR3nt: TGTGCCAGCAGTTTTATAGCGGGGGGTCACAATGAGCAGTTCTTC

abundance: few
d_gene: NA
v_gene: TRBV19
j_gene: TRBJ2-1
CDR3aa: CASSWGVGSYNEQFF
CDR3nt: TGTGCCAGTAGTTGGGGGGTTGGGTCCTACAATGAGCAGTTCTTC

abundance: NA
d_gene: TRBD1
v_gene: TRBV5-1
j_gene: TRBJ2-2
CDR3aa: CASSLPGQSTRRGYTGELFF
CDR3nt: TGCGCCAGCAGCTTACCGGGACAGAGTACCCGAAGGGGATACACCGGGGAGCTGTTTTTT

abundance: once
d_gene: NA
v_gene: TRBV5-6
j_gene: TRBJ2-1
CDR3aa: CASSLYRSSGYNEQFF
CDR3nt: TGTGCCAGCAGCTTGTATAGGAGTTCAGGTTACAATGAGCAGTTCTTC

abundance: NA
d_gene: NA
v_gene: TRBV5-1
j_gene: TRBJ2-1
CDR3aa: CASSRGGLNSYNEQFF
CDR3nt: TGCGCCAGCAGCCGGGGAGGACTGAACTCCTACAATGAGCAGTTCTTC

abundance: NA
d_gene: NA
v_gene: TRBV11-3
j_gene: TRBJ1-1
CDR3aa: CASSKRGGTEAFF
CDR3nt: TGTGCCAGCAGCAAGCGGGGGGGCACTGAAGCTTTCTTT

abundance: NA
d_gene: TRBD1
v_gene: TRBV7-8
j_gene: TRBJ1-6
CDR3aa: CASSLTGEFNNSPLHF
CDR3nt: TGTGCCAGCAGCTTGACAGGGGAATTTAATAATTCACCCCTCCACTTT

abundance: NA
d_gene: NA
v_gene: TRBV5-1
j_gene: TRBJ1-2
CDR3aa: CASGQGNGYTF
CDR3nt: TGCGCCAGCGGGCAGGGGAATGGCTACACCTTC

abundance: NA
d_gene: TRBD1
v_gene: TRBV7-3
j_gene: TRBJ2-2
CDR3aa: CASSKDRAGELFF
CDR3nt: TGTGCCAGCAGCAAAGACAGGGCCGGGGAGCTGTTTTTT

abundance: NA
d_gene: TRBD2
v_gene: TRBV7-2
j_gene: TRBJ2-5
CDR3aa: CASSFLGLAGGHQYF
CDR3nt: TGTGCCAGCAGCTTCTTGGGACTAGCGGGAGGACACCAGTACTTC

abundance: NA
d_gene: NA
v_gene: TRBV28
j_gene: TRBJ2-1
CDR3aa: CASTLYPAYNEQFF
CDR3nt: TGTGCCAGCACCCTTTATCCGGCCTACAATGAGCAGTTCTTC

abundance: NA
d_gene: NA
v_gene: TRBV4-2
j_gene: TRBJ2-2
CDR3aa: CASSQPGRTTGELFF
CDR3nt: TGTGCCAGCAGCCAGCCGGGACGTACGACCGGGGAGCTGTTTTTT

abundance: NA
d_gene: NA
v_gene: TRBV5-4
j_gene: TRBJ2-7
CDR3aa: CASSLKTDYEQYF
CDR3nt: TGTGCCAGCAGCTTGAAGACAGACTACGAGCAGTACTTC

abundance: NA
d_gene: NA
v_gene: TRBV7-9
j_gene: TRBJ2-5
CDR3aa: CASSFGQGETQYF
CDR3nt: TGTGCCAGCAGCTTCGGGCAGGGGGAGACCCAGTACTTC

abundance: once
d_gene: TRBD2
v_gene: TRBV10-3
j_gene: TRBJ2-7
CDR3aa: CAITPTSGYEQYF
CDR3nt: TGTGCCATCACCCCGACTAGCGGCTACGAGCAGTACTTC

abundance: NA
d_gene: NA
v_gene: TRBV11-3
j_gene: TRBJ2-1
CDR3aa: CASKGGGDNEQFF
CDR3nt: TGTGCCAGCAAGGGCGGAGGGGACAATGAGCAGTTCTTC

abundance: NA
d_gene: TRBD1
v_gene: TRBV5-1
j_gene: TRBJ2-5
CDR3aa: CASSRGQGGETQYF
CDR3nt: TGCGCCAGCAGCCGGGGACAGGGCGGGGAGACCCAGTACTTC

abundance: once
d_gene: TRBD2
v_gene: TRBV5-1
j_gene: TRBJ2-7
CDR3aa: CASSLVWPSGGSYEQYF
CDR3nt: TGCGCCAGCAGCTTGGTCTGGCCGAGCGGGGGTAGCTACGAGCAGTACTTC

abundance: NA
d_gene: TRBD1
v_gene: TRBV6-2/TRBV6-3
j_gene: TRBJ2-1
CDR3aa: CASSYSPGTGIYNEQFF
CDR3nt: TGTGCCAGCAGTTACTCACCCGGGACAGGAATCTACAATGAGCAGTTCTTC